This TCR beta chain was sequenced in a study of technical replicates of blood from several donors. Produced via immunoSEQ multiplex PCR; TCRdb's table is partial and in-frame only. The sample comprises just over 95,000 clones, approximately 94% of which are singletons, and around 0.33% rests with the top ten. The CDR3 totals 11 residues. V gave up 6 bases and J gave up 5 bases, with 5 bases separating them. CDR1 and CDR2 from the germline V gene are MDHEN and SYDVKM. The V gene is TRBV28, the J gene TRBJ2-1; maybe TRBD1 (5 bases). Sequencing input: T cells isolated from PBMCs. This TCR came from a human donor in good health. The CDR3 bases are TGTGCCAGCAGGGACAACAATGAGCAGTTCTTC. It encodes CASRDNNEQFF.